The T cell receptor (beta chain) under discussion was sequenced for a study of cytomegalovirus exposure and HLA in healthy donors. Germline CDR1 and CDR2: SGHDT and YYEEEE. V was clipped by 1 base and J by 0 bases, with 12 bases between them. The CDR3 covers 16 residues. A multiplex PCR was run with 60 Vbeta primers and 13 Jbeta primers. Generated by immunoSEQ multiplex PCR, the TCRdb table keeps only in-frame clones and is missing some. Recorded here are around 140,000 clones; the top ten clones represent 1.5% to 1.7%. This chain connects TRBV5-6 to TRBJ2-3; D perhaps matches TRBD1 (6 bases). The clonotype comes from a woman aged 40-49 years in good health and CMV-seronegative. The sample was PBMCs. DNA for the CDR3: TGTGCCAGCAGCTTGCCCCGAGGGGGAAGCACAGATACGCAGTATTTT. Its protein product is CASSLPRGGSTDTQYF.